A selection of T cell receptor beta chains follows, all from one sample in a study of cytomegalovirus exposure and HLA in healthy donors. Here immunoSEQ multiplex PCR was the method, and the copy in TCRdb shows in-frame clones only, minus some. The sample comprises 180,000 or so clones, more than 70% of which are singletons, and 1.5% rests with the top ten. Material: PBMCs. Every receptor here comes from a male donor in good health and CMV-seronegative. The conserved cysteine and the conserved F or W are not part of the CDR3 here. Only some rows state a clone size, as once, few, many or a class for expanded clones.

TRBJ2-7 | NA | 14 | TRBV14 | ASSQPGTGKSYEQY
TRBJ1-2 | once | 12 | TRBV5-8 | ASRLLDRNYGYT
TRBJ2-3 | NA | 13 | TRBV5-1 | ASSLRGTSTDTQY
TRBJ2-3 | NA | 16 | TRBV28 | ASSVVLGAGNSTDTQY
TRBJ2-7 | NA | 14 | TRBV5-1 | ASSLEEGAPTAIQY
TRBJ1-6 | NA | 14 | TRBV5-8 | ASSLFRGGLNSPLH
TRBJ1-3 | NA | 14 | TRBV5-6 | ASSFKTGRSGNTIY
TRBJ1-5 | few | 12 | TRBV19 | ASRGQGAFQPQH
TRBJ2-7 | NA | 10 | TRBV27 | ASRTSSYEQY
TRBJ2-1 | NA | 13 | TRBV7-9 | SSSFPSGSYNEQF
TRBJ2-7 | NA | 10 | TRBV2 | ASSDELGRTD
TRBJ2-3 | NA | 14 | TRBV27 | ASSLTGVLGTDTQY
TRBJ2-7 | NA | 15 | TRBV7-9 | SSSTYLGAGNSYEQY
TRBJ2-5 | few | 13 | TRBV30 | AWSVPSGSQQTQY
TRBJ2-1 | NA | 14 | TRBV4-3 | ASSQSSGRADNEQF
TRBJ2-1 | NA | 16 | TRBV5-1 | ASSFGTSGALVGNEQF
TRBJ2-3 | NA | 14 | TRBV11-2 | ASSLDLPFSTDTQY
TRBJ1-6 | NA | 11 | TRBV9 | ASSPDSNSPLH
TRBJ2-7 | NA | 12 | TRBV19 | ASSNPGQSYEQY
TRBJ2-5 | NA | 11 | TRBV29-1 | SVEDGTVETQY
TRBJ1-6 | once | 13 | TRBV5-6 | ASSLGDRGFSPLH
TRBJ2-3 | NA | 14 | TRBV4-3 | ASSQDGRASTDTQY
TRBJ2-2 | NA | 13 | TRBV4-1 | ASSQGPGYGGELF
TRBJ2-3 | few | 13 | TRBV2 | ASSAGGLSTDTQY
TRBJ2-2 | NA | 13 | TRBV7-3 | ASSTGTRVPGELF
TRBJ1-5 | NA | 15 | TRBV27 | ASSGFQGAGGNQPQH
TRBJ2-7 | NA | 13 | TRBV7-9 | ASSLELAGGHEQY
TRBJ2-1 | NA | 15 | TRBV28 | ASSFRRGRPPYNEQF
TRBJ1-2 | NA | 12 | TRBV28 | ASSSPGTGGGYT
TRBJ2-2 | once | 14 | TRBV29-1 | SVDLMETGTYGELF
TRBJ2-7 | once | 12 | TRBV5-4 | ASSLRGNSYEQY
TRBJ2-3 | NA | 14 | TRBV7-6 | ASSLRRDVSTDTQY
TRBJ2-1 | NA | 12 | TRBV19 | ASLGENSYNEQF
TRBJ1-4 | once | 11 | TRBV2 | ATNLVANEKLF
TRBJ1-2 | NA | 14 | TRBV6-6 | ASSTLVGQGTYGYT
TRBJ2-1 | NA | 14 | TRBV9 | ASSVGTSGRVDEQF
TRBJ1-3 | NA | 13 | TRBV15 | ATSRAPTYGNTIY
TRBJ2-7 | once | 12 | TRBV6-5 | AATRDGSSYEQY
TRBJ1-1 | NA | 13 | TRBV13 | ASSLRKGFHTEAF
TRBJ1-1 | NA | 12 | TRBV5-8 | ASSPLAGWNEAF
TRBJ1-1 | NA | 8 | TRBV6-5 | ASGGAEAF